This TCR beta chain was identified during a study of cytomegalovirus exposure and HLA in healthy donors. Primers for the PCR totalled 60 Vbeta and 13 Jbeta. TCRdb's table, derived via immunoSEQ multiplex PCR, lists solely in-frame clones and lacks some. The sample contains 99,000 or so clones, roughly a tenth of which appear only once. The CDR3 runs to 18 residues. Germline V CDR1 and CDR2: MGHRA, YSYEKL. V gave up 4 bases and J gave up 7 bases; unmatched junction bases: 16. The receptor's source is a man aged 40-49 years in good health and CMV-seropositive. Input material: PBMCs. The genes are TRBV4-1 and TRBJ2-2, with 9 positions matching TRBD2. CDR3 amino acids: CASSPRLAAQPGGGELFF. In DNA, the CDR3 is TGCGCCAGCAGCCCGAGACTAGCGGCACAACCCGGGGGCGGGGAGCTGTTTTTT.